This section outlines one T cell receptor (beta chain) sequence together with its context. Its antigen is still unknown. This sample is part of a study of OX40 agonist ivuxolimab in advanced cancers. At the level of the study: An agonistic human IgG2 monoclonal antibody against OX40 (CD134) was given. A history of anti-PD-1, anti-PD-L1 or anti-CTLA-4 therapy was acceptable, and over 35% had some. Study observations and caveats: Researchers report that CD8+ T cells had, on average, more expanded clones than CD4+.

Cycle 7 day 1, cycle 4 day 1, and baseline were the timepoints at which blood was sampled. Sequencing was performed with immunoSEQ multiplex PCR; in TCRdb, only in-frame clones are kept and a portion is missing. Among more than 30,000 clones listed, 81% were seen once. Losses at the gene ends were 4 bases for V and 7 bases for J; bases not matched to a gene: 9. Germline V gene data show CDR1 as SGHNT and CDR2 as YYREEE (reference sequence). The CDR3 totals 15 residues. The sequence came from an adult with an advanced solid tumor such as melanoma, head and neck, liver or kidney cancer. The sequencing here drew on CD4+ or CD8+ T cells sorted from blood, taken in a trial of the OX40 agonist ivuxolimab. This chain uses TRBV5-4 with TRBJ2-3; 10 bases match TRBD1. This chain's CDR3 is CASSIRDRGRYTQYF. Written as DNA, the CDR3 is TGTGCCAGCAGCATCCGGGACAGGGGAAGATATACGCAGTATTTT.